This T cell receptor beta chain was recovered during a study of T and B cells in COVID-19 patients. Study details: Peripheral blood came from COVID-19 patients with active infection or after recovery. Of 20 to 25 active-infection patients, about a dozen were critically ill with mechanical ventilation or extracorporeal membrane oxygenation. In the active-infection cohort, about 90% of the 20 patients had comorbidities linked to unfavorable COVID-19 outcome. Notes on the study in general: Highly clonal in active COVID-19, TRB repertoires exceeded healthy-donor diversity and richness at recovery.

TRB rearrangements were amplified by multiplex PCR with BIOMED2 TRB-A/B primers. TCRdb redid the calling of the multiplex PCR reads with MiXCR, one entry per CDR3 protein. This sample has around 30,000 distinct CDR3 sequences, with about 33% found just once. Trimming stripped 3 bases from V and 4 bases from J, with 6 bases between. Germline V gene lookup returns CDR1 LNHDA and CDR2 SQIVND (reference sequence). The CDR3 spans 12 residues. This clonotype was picked up a small number of times. Its matching antigen is unknown. Each TRB amplification used about 250-550 ng of genomic DNA from blood. The TCR sequence derives from a human donor who had recovered from COVID-19. The rearrangement links TRBV19 to TRBJ2-5; D call uncertain. Sequencing was done on a sample of blood. The CDR3 coding sequence is TGTGCCAGTAGTATGTTGGGAGAGACCCAGTACTTC. The encoded protein is CASSMLGETQYF.